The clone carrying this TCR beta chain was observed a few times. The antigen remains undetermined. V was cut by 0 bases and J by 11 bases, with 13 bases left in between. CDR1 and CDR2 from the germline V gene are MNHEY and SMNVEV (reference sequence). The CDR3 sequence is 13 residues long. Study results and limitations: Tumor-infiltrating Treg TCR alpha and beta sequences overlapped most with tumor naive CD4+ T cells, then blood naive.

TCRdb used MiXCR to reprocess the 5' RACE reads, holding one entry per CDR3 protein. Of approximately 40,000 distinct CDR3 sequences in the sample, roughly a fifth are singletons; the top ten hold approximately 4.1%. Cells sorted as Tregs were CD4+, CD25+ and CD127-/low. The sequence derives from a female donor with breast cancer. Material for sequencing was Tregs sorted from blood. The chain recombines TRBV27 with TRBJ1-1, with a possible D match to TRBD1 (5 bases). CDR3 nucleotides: TGTGCCAGCAGTTTATCAGCAGGGCAGGAGGCTTTCTTT. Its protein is CASSLSAGQEAFF.